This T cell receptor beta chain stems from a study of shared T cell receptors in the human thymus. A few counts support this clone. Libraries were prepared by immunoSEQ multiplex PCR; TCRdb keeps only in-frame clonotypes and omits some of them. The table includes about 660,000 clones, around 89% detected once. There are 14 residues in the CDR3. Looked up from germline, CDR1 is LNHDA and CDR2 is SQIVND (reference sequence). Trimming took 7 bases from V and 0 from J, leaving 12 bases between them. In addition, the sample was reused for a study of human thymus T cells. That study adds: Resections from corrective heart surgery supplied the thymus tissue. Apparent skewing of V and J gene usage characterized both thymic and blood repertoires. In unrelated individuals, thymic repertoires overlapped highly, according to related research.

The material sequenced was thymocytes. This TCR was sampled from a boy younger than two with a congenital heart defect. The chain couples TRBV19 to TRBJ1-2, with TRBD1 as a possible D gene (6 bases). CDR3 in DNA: TGTGCCAGTACCAAGGACAGAGCTAACTATGGCTACACCTTC. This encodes CASTKDRANYGYTF.